Sequencing of this T cell receptor (beta chain) was carried out in a study of OX40 agonist ivuxolimab in advanced cancers. The wider study: The study gave patients intravenous ivuxolimab at 0.01 to 10 mg/kg every 2 weeks. Patients undergoing dose escalation presented with hepatocellular carcinoma, melanoma, renal cell or head and neck cancer. Three patients responded partially, comprising one with hepatocellular carcinoma and two with cutaneous melanoma. Study findings and constraints: The study found among the lowest clonal expansion in partial responders at 0.1-3.0 mg/kg.

TCRdb keeps only in-frame clones here, not all; method: immunoSEQ multiplex PCR. The sample gives 130,000 or so clones, under 95% of which show up once; roughly 1% is in the top ten. In regard to this clone: What it binds is not known.

Trimming removed 2 bases from V and 4 bases from J, with 6 bases in between. Germline V gene lookup returns CDR1 SGHVS and CDR2 FQNEAQ. The CDR3 is made up of 12 amino acids. The source material was CD4+ or CD8+ T cells sorted from blood, sampled in a trial of the OX40 agonist ivuxolimab. The receptor was isolated from an adult with an advanced solid tumor such as melanoma, head and neck, liver or kidney cancer. The chain recombines TRBV7-8 with TRBJ2-7; D is perhaps TRBD1 (5 bases). The CDR3 DNA sequence: TGTGCCAGCAGCTTACAGGGATACGAGCAGTACTTC. This translates into CASSLQGYEQYF.